This T cell receptor beta chain emerged from a study of T cell responses to AZD1222 COVID-19 vaccine. Study-wide background: Second doses were pooled across both intervals (about 4 or about 12 weeks).

CDR3 length: 14 residues. Trimming shortened V by 4 bases and J by 1 base, and 13 bases separated the two germline ends. Germline assignment: CDR1 GTSNPN and CDR2 SVGIG (reference sequence). This clone was found once. The antigen is unknown. Profiling relied on immunoSEQ multiplex PCR, and the TCRdb table lists in-frame clones only, not all of them. The data contain 85,000 to 130,000 clones, 85% to 90% of them singletons. Study conclusions and caveats: It should be noted that donors were predominantly white British and more often female, and clonal diversity was possibly underestimated. Seropositivity was recorded at baseline in only a handful of AZD1222 recipients. Repertoire sampling occurred only after the peak T cell response.

The material sequenced was peripheral blood, taken on day 0 of AZD1222 vaccination. The chain is built from TRBV30 and TRBJ1-1, with D possibly TRBD1 on 6 matching bases. This TCR derives from an adult in good health. The DNA for the CDR3 is TGTGCCTGGAATCGGGGGCTAAGGAACACTGAAGCTTTCTTT. It is translated as CAWNRGLRNTEAFF.